This T cell receptor (beta chain) was profiled in a study of shared clonotypes between healthy human individuals. Trimming removed 1 base at V and 2 bases at J, with 11 bases between. CDR3 size: 15 residues. Germline values: CDR1 MGHDK, CDR2 SYGVNS. Assay execution proceeded at the deep level. TCRdb's table, derived via immunoSEQ multiplex PCR, lists solely in-frame clones and lacks some. This sample has over a million clones, with roughly 80% found just once. Sequenced material: memory CD4+ T cells sorted from blood. Subset described: CD45RA-negative fraction. The sequence came from a man younger than 35 in good health. The V gene is TRBV25-1, the J gene TRBJ2-5; D is undetermined. The CDR3, as DNA: TGTGCCAGCAGTGAATCTTTTATGACTCAAGAGACCCAGTACTTC. This sequence encodes CASSESFMTQETQYF.